The 17 T cell receptor beta chains presented below share a single source sample, sequenced in a study of CD8 T cells in ankylosing spondylitis. Study-wide points: Seven to nine highly homologous variants formed a TCR beta motif that appeared characteristic of ankylosing spondylitis blood.

For these TCRs, the target antigens are not known. Using its own MiXCR run on the 5' RACE reads, TCRdb lists one record per CDR3 protein. The table has 750,000 to 850,000 distinct CDR3 sequences, over 9.5% seen once. The sample comprised blood, either unsorted or a sorted T cell fraction (not recorded which). Receptors originate from a male donor with ankylosing spondylitis.

For this clonotype: A read error may account for a junction end that differs from germline. This chain links TRBV7-2 with TRBJ2-3; D remains ambiguous. Germline loops: CDR1 SGHTA, CDR2 FQGNSA. This CDR3 has 12 amino acids. The CDR3 loop reads CASSLRADTRYF. Written as DNA, the CDR3 is TGTGCCAGCAGCTTACGGGCAGATACGCGGTATTTT.

This clonotype was recorded many times. The chain carries TRBV7-2 and TRBJ1-3; no clear D gene. The CDR3 consists of 11 residues. Trimming took off 8 bases at V and 0 bases at J, with 2 bases between the two ends. Germline CDR1 reads SGHTA; CDR2 reads FQGNSA. The CDR3 DNA is TGTGCCAGCGGCTCTGGAAACACCATATATTTT. Amino acid sequence: CASGSGNTIYF.

This clonotype came up a few times. The chain carries TRBV6-5 and TRBJ2-7; D may be TRBD2 (7 bases). Between the trimmed V and J ends, which lost 4 bases and 0 bases, there was a span of 13 bases. The CDR3 length is 15 residues. Germline V gene sequence: CDR1 MNHEY, CDR2 SVGAGI. CDR3 sequence: CASSFIGGVSYEQYF. As DNA, the CDR3 is TGTGCCAGCAGTTTCATAGGGGGGGTCTCCTACGAGCAGTACTTC.

This clonotype was detected only a few times. The CDR3 DNA is TGCGCCAGCAGCCAAGGACCGGGACAGGGACCCTACGAGCAGTACTTC. Its protein is CASSQGPGQGPYEQYF. The chain links TRBV5-1 to TRBJ2-7, with 9 positions matching TRBD1. Per germline, CDR1 SGHRS and CDR2 YFSETQ. After removal of 4 bases from V and 2 bases from J, the junction contained 10 bases not matched to a gene. The CDR3 covers 16 residues. The full variable domain, with the rest looked up from reference TRBV5-1 and TRBJ2-7, is KAGVTQTPRYLIKTRGQQVTLSCSPISGHRSVSWYQQTPGQGLQFLFEYFSETQRNKGNFPGRFSGRQFSNSRSEMNVSTLELGDSALYLCASSQGPGQGPYEQYFGPGTRLTVT.

The chain links TRBV20-1 to TRBJ2-3; maybe TRBD2 (6 bases). V was cut by 8 bases and J by 0 bases, with 12 bases left in between. CDR1 and CDR2 from the germline V gene are DFQATT and SNEGSKA (reference sequence). This CDR3 has 13 amino acids. This CDR3 reads CSPRAGSTDTQYF. As DNA, the CDR3 is TGCAGTCCCCGGGCGGGGAGCACAGATACGCAGTATTTT.

The V and J genes are TRBV5-1 and TRBJ2-2; TRBD1 might be the D (7 bases). Trimming left V 4 bases short and J 2 bases short, with 15 bases between. Germline CDR1 SGHRS, CDR2 YFSETQ. The CDR3 totals 16 residues. CDR3 coding DNA: TGCGCCAGCAGCGCCTCACAGGGGACTAACACCGGGGAGCTGTTTTTT. Its protein is CASSASQGTNTGELFF.

This clonotype was recorded many times. The chain combines TRBV20-1 with TRBJ1-1; 9 nucleotides align to TRBD1. V trimming: 5 bases; J trimming: 8 bases; junction bases outside the gene matches: 12. There are 14 residues in the CDR3. Looked up from germline, CDR1 is DFQATT and CDR2 is SNEGSKA (reference sequence). CDR3 coding DNA: TGCAGTGCTCCGGCCGGGACAGGGCACGGGGAAGCTTTCTTT. Residues: CSAPAGTGHGEAFF.

This chain connects TRBV10-2 to TRBJ2-2, with D tentatively TRBD1 (5 bases). Germline CDR1 reads WSHSY; CDR2 reads SAAADI. The germline V and J ends were trimmed by 7 bases and 4 bases, with 10 bases remaining between them. CDR3 size: 13 residues. The CDR3 DNA reads TGCGCCAGCATTTGGGGCCTCACCGGGGAGCTGTTTTTT. The encoded protein is CASIWGLTGELFF.

This clonotype was seen many times. This chain connects TRBV9 to TRBJ2-1; tentatively, D is TRBD1 (6 bases). Trimming took off 3 bases at V and 7 bases at J, with 14 bases between the two ends. From germline, CDR1 is SGDLS and CDR2 YYNGEE. This CDR3 comprises 14 residues. In DNA form, the CDR3 reads TGTGCCAGCAGCGCAGCCCCCGGGACAAATGAGCAGTTCTTC. This sequence encodes CASSAAPGTNEQFF.

This clonotype showed up just a few times. This chain links TRBV20-1 with TRBJ2-5, with a tentative D call TRBD1 (6 bases). Germline lookup yields CDR1 DFQATT and CDR2 SNEGSKA (reference sequence). V dropped 6 bases and J dropped 5 bases, with 16 bases sitting between them. This CDR3 has 13 residues. CDR3 in amino acids: CSAPGAGDETQYF. CDR3 nucleotides: TGCAGTGCCCCAGGCGCAGGGGACGAGACCCAGTACTTC.

Only a few counts were recorded for this clonotype. J is TRBJ2-3 and V is TRBV20-1; 11 bases are shared with TRBD2. V trimming: 2 bases; J trimming: 5 bases; junction bases outside the gene matches: 6. This CDR3 has 15 amino acids. CDR1 and CDR2 from the germline V gene are DFQATT and SNEGSKA (reference sequence). The CDR3 protein is CSARNSGGALDTQYF. DNA for the CDR3: TGCAGTGCTAGAAATAGCGGGGGGGCTTTAGATACGCAGTATTTT.

A few counts support this clonotype. The chain couples TRBV5-1 to TRBJ1-1; D possibly corresponds to TRBD1 (5 bases). Germline V gene lookup returns CDR1 SGHRS and CDR2 YFSETQ. The CDR3 is made up of 15 amino acids. Trimming removed 0 bases from V and 4 bases from J, with 13 bases in between. CDR3 protein: CASSLGEGRITEAFF. Written as DNA, the CDR3 is TGCGCCAGCAGCTTGGGAGAGGGGAGAATCACTGAAGCTTTCTTT.

The chain combines TRBV27 with TRBJ1-5, with D unclear. Trimming took off 5 bases at V and 9 bases at J, with 11 bases between the two ends. Looked up from germline, CDR1 is MNHEY and CDR2 is SMNVEV (reference sequence). There are 12 residues in the CDR3. The CDR3 sequence is CASSRPLGPQHF. As DNA, the CDR3 is TGTGCCAGCAGTCGTCCCCTCGGGCCCCAGCATTTT.

This clonotype occurred a few times. The gene calls are TRBV5-1 and TRBJ2-2, with 8 bases fitting TRBD2. Germline assignment: CDR1 SGHRS and CDR2 YFSETQ. CDR3 length equals 15 residues. V lost 4 bases and J lost 5; bases outside the gene matches: 7. This CDR3 reads CASSQGLVRTGELFF. The CDR3 nucleotides read TGCGCCAGCAGCCAGGGACTAGTCAGAACCGGGGAGCTGTTTTTT.

This clonotype was seen only a few times. The V and J genes are TRBV7-9 and TRBJ1-1; no clear D gene. The CDR3 contains 15 residues. Per the germline V gene, CDR1 is SEHNR and CDR2 is FQNEAQ (reference sequence). Trimming pared 0 bases from V and 1 base from J, leaving 9 bases between. The CDR3 loop reads CASSLALPGNTEAFF. CDR3 sequence (DNA): TGTGCCAGCAGCTTAGCTCTCCCAGGGAACACTGAAGCTTTCTTT.

The chain employs TRBV20-1 and TRBJ2-3; D perhaps matches TRBD2 (6 bases). V gave up 1 base and J gave up 6 bases, with 17 bases separating them. This CDR3 comprises 15 residues. Germline CDR1 reads DFQATT; CDR2 reads SNEGSKA (reference sequence). CDR3 coding DNA: TGCAGTGCTAGAGGGGGACTCCCGGGACGGGATACGCAGTATTTT. Translated, it gives CSARGGLPGRDTQYF.

This clonotype has more than one count but fewer than ten. The chain couples TRBV18 to TRBJ1-6; TRBD1 might be the D (5 bases). CDR3 length equals 14 residues. Per germline, CDR1 KGHSH and CDR2 LQKENI. Trimming stripped 3 bases from V and 14 bases from J, with 17 bases between. The CDR3 DNA follows: TGTGCCAGCTCACCCCGGGACGGGGGAATGGCCCTCCACTTT. It encodes CASSPRDGGMALHF.